This record concerns one T cell receptor beta chain sequence. This clone was recorded a few times. Its cognate antigen has yet to be identified. One base away there is no much larger clone; base qualities are not given. Each collaborating institution followed its own protocols to collect whole blood in K2EDTA tubes. Collaborator samples were shipped for TCRbeta analysis as frozen whole blood, isolated PBMCs, or DNA extracted from either sample type. The sample is drawn from a study of blood T cell repertoires in COVID-19 (dated by TCRdb to the early 2020s). For the wider study: Samples covering the acute and convalescent phases of COVID-19 were provided by collaborators in the United States, Italy and Spain. HLA class I and class II types, where available, came from metadata supplied by the sample provider rather than from assay-based typing. Subjects who had been exposed to COVID-19, were actively infected with it, or had recovered from it provided the deeply sampled blood TCRbeta repertoires that made up the dataset. The sample metadata nearly always contained a de-identified subject ID, COVID-19 status, age in years and sex. Samples came from the ongoing ImmuneRACE study (first 160 participants) plus 1,254 subjects from 6 global collaborators. The prospective study material was composed of cDNA or gDNA derived from T cells, B-cell-depleted T cells, or PBMCs. The repertoires were released in a freely available public database meant as a resource for research on the immune response to SARS-CoV-2. The full study reports these points: Clinical and demographic metadata were provided uncurated, with the amount varying by source and participant.

Trimming takes 4 bases from V and 1 base from J, and the germline ends sit 10 bases apart. The CDR3 starts with the cysteine, ends with the phenylalanine, and has 14 residues. The entry retains the CDR3 DNA only, 42 bases that are in frame from base 1. The germline V gene supplies CDR1 SGHAT and CDR2 FQNNGV. The immunoSEQ Assay, a bias-controlled multiplex PCR, was used to amplify TCRbeta CDR3 regions from genomic DNA. On the authors' methods: The number of nucleated cells in each sample was estimated from the amplification of reference gene primers within the assay. To quantify the absolute abundance of each unique TCRbeta CDR3 rearrangement, sequence reads were collapsed and filtered. For each sample, productive Simpson clonality was calculated as the square root of Simpson's diversity index across productive rearrangements. TCRdb obtained this table from immuneACCESS and retained in-frame rearrangements with V and J assigned. These tables miss some clones; where compared with another copy, unresolved V genes account for less than half of the shortfall, and the remainder is unexplained. That table gives V, J and clone size, and the DNA gave D and trimming. This sample is represented by about 260,000 clones; more than 75% of them were singletons. The leading ten clones occupy over 2% of the sample.

The clonotype was recovered from a woman in her forties or fifties with acute or convalescent COVID-19. The specimen was peripheral blood. In this chain, TRBV11-2 is recombined with TRBJ1-2; there is no confident call for the D gene. The bases are TGTGCCAGCAGCTCCCTCGCAGTTAACTATGGCTACACCTTC. Translation gives CASSSLAVNYGYTF.